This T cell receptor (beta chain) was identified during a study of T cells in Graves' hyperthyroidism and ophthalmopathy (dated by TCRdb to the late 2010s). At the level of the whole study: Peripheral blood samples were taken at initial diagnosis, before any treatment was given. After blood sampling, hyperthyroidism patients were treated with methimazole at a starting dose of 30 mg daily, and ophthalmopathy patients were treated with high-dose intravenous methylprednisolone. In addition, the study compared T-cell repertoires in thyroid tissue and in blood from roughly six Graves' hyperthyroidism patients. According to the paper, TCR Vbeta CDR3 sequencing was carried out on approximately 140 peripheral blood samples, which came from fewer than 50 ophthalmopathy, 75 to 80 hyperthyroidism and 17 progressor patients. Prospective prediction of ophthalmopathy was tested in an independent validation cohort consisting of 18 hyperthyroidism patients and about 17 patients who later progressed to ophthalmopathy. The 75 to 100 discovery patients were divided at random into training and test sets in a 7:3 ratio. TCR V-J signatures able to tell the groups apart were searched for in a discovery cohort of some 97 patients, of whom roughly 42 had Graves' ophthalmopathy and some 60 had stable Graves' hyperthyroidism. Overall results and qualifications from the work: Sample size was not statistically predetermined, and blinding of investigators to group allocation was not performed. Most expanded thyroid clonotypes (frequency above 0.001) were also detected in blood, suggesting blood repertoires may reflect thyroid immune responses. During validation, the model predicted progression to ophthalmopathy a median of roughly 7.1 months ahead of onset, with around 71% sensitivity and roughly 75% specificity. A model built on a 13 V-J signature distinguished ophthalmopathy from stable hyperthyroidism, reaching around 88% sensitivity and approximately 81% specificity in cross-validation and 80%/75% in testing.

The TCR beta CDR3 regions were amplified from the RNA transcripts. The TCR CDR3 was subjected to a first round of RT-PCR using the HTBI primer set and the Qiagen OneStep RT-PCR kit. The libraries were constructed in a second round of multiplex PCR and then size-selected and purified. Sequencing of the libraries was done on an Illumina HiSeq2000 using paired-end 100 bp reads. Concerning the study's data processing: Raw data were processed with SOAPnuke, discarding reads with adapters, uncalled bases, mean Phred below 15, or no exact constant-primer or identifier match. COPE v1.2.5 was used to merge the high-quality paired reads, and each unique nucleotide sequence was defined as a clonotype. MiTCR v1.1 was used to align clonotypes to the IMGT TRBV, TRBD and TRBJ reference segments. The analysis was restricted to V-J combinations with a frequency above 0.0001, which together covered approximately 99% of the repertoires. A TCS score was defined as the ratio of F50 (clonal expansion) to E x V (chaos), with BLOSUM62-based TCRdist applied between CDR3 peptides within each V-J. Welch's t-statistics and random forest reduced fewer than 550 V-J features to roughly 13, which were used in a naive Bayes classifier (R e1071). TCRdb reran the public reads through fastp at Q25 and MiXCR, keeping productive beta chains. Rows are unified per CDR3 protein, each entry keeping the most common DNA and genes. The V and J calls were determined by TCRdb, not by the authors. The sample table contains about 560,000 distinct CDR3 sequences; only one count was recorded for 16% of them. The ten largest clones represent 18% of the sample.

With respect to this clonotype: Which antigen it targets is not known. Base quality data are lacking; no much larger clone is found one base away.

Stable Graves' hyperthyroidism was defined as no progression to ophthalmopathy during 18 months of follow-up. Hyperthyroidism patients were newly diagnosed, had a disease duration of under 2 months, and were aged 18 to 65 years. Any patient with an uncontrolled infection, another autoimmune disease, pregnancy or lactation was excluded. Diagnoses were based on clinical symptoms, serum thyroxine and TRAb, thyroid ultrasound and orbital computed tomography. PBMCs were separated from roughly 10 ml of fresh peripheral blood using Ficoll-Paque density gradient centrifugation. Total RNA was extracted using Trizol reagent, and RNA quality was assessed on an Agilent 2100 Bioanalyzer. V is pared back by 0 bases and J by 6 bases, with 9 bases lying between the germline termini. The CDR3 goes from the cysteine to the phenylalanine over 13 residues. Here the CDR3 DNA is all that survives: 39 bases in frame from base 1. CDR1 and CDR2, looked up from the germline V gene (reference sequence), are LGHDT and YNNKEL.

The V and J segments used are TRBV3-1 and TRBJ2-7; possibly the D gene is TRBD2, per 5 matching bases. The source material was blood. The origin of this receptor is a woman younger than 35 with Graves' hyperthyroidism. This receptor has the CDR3 CASSQEWETEQYF. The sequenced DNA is TGTGCCAGCAGCCAAGAATGGGAGACCGAGCAGTACTTC.